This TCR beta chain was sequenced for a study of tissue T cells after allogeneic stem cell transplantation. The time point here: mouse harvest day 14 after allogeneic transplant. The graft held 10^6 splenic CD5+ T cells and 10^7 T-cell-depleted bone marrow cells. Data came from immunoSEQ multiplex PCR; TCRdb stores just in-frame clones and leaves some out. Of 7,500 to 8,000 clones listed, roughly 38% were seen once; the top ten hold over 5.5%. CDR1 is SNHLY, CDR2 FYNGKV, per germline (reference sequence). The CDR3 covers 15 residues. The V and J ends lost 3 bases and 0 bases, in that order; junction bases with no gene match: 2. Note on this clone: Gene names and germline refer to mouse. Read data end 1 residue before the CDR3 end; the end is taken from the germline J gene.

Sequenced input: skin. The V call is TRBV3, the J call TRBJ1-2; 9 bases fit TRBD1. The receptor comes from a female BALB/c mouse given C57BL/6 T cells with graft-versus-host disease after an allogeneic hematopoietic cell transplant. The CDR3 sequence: CASSFTGGANSDYTF. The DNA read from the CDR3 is TGTGCCAGCAGCTTCACAGGGGGCGCAAACTCCGACTACACC.